These 27 T cell receptor beta chains were all obtained from the same sample, sequenced in a study of T cells after yellow fever vaccination. TCRdb re-analysed the 5' RACE reads in MiXCR, keeping a single row per CDR3 protein. The profile shows 230,000 or so distinct CDR3 sequences, 3.6% of them singletons. The starting material was PBMCs, obtained 15 days after the yellow fever booster vaccination. The receptors stem from a man younger than 35 who received the YFV17D yellow fever vaccine.

V gene TRBV25-1 combines with J gene TRBJ2-7; TRBD2 might be the D (6 bases). Germline assignment: CDR1 MGHDK and CDR2 SYGVNS. V lost 4 bases and J lost 0, with 10 bases in between. This CDR3 contains 14 residues. CDR3: CASSGRDRSYEQYF. The CDR3 DNA is TGTGCCAGCAGTGGGAGGGACCGCTCCTACGAGCAGTACTTC.

There are many counts of this clonotype. The J gene is TRBJ2-2, the V gene TRBV6-5; perhaps TRBD2 as D (6 bases). V was trimmed by 0 bases and J by 1 base, leaving 12 bases between them. Germline values: CDR1 MNHEY, CDR2 SVGAGI. This CDR3 has 17 amino acids. The CDR3 nucleotides read TGTGCCAGCAGTTACTCGGAGGGGATTATGAACACCGGGGAGCTGTTTTTT. It specifies CASSYSEGIMNTGELFF.

This clonotype was seen many times. The chain employs TRBV7-9 and TRBJ1-6; the D is unclear. The CDR3 spans 12 residues. The germline V gene has CDR1 SEHNR and CDR2 FQNEAQ (reference sequence). Between the trimmed V and J ends, which lost 11 bases and 5 bases, there was a span of 10 bases. The CDR3 spells CASTGDNSPLHF. In DNA form, the CDR3 reads TGTGCCTCAACCGGGGATAATTCACCCCTCCACTTT.

The V call is TRBV12-3 or TRBV12-4, the J call TRBJ2-7; D not resolved. There are 13 residues in the CDR3. V was cut by 3 bases and J by 4 bases, with 10 bases left in between. Here the CDR3 reads CASSFNFRYEQYV. The CDR3, as DNA: TGTGCCAGCAGTTTTAACTTCAGATACGAGCAGTACGTC.

This clonotype was counted at least ten times. The chain is built from TRBV12-3 or TRBV12-4 and TRBJ1-1; TRBD1 agrees at 7 bases. The CDR3 has 13 residues. The junction had 5 bases not matched to a gene; V was cut back by 7 bases and J by 3 bases. This CDR3 reads CASTLGQYTEAFF. Written as DNA, the CDR3 is TGTGCCAGCACCTTGGGACAGTACACTGAAGCTTTCTTT.

A few counts support this clonotype. The chain joins TRBV7-9 to TRBJ2-5; D gene ambiguous. The CDR3 loop spans 14 amino acids. V was trimmed by 3 bases and J by 8 bases, leaving 16 bases between them. Germline V lookup: CDR1 SEHNR, CDR2 FQNEAQ (reference sequence). CDR3 sequence: CASSLRPPVDTQYF. The CDR3 DNA follows: TGTGCCAGCAGCTTGCGGCCCCCAGTCGATACCCAGTACTTC.

In its sample, this clonotype was seen many times. V is TRBV7-6 and J is TRBJ1-6, with D hard to call. V lost 3 bases and J lost 7, with 10 bases in between. Per the germline V gene, CDR1 is SGHVS and CDR2 is FNYEAQ. The CDR3 has 14 amino acids. The CDR3 nucleotides are TGTGCCAGCAGCTTTGCCCTATGGAATTCACCCCTCCACTTT. Protein product: CASSFALWNSPLHF.

This clonotype was seen at least ten times. The rearrangement links TRBV7-2 to TRBJ2-5; the D gene is possibly TRBD1 (6 bases). With 5 bases removed from V and 5 bases from J, the gap between germline ends came to 15 bases. Per the germline V gene, CDR1 is SGHTA and CDR2 is FQGNSA. This CDR3 is 14 amino acids long. The CDR3 loop reads CASSPGTWGETQYF. The CDR3 DNA sequence: TGTGCCAGCAGCCCCGGGACATGGGGGGAGACCCAGTACTTC.

This clonotype was found many times. This sequence joins TRBV7-3 and TRBJ2-5; 10 positions agree with TRBD1. Germline CDR1 reads SGHTA; CDR2 reads FQGTGA. The CDR3 extends over 13 amino acids. The trim removed 5 bases at V and 6 bases at J, leaving 3 bases unmatched. The CDR3 DNA follows: TGTGCCAGCAGCCCGGGACAGGGGAAGACCCAGTACTTC. This sequence encodes CASSPGQGKTQYF.

In its sample, this clonotype was seen many times. The chain joins TRBV7-9 to TRBJ2-7; D is unresolved. Per germline, CDR1 SEHNR and CDR2 FQNEAQ (reference sequence). Trimming took off 3 bases at V and 2 bases at J, with 8 bases between the two ends. The CDR3 totals 13 residues. The CDR3 nucleotides are TGTGCCAGCAGCTTCGGTGCGCCCTACGAGCAGTACTTC. Translating it yields CASSFGAPYEQYF.

This clonotype was observed at least ten times. The chain is built from TRBV29-1 and TRBJ1-5; TRBD1 matches at 7 bases. V lost 6 bases and J lost 4; bases outside the gene matches: 6. Looked up from germline, CDR1 is SQVTM and CDR2 is ANQGSEA. This CDR3 region has 13 residues. The CDR3 protein is CSVAGTANQPQHF. The CDR3 DNA sequence: TGCAGCGTCGCTGGGACAGCTAATCAGCCCCAGCATTTT.

There are a few counts of this clonotype. The chain links TRBV5-1 to TRBJ2-3, with D maybe TRBD2 (6 bases). CDR1 and CDR2 (germline): SGHRS, YFSETQ. V was pared by 0 bases and J by 2 bases, with 7 bases between. This CDR3 has 14 amino acids. In nucleotides, the CDR3 is TGCGCCAGCAGCTTGGCGGGGGACACAGATACGCAGTATTTT. It yields the protein CASSLAGDTDTQYF. Complete variable domain (other parts from reference TRBV5-1 and TRBJ2-3): KAGVTQTPRYLIKTRGQQVTLSCSPISGHRSVSWYQQTPGQGLQFLFEYFSETQRNKGNFPGRFSGRQFSNSRSEMNVSTLELGDSALYLCASSLAGDTDTQYFGPGTRLTVL.

This clonotype has a count of ten or more. V is TRBV5-6 and J is TRBJ2-5; unclear D gene. Per the germline V gene, CDR1 is SGHDT and CDR2 is YYEEEE. Deletions cut 4 bases from V and 3 bases from J, with 10 bases between. The CDR3 has 13 amino acids. The CDR3 loop is CASSAYMEETQYF. The CDR3 bases are TGTGCCAGCAGCGCTTACATGGAAGAGACCCAGTACTTC.

This clonotype has a count of ten or more. Here the CDR3 reads CASSTGQGNIQYF. The CDR3, as DNA: TGTGCCAGCAGCACCGGACAGGGGAACATTCAGTACTTC. The chain uses TRBV7-2 and TRBJ2-4; 9 bases align to TRBD1. Germline CDR1 SGHTA, CDR2 FQGNSA. CDR3 length: 13 residues. The trim removed 5 bases at V and 7 bases at J, leaving 3 bases unmatched.

This clonotype was picked up many times. V gene TRBV30 combines with J gene TRBJ2-2; TRBD1 or TRBD2 may be the D gene (5 bases each). CDR1 is GTSNPN, CDR2 SVGIG, per germline (reference sequence). The V gene lost 4 bases and the J gene lost 6 bases, with 9 bases spanning the gap. The CDR3 has 12 amino acids. The CDR3: CAWTRGAGELFF. The CDR3 DNA is TGTGCCTGGACGAGGGGCGCCGGGGAGCTGTTTTTT.

This clonotype was recorded many times. The CDR3 nucleotides read TGCGCCAGCAGTCAGAAAAGGGGTATCTACGAGCAGTACGTC. It translates to CASSQKRGIYEQYV. J is TRBJ2-7 and V is TRBV23-1, with TRBD1 as a possible D gene (5 bases). TRBV23-1 belongs to the ORF category, with a function that is uncertain. V gave up 3 bases and J gave up 3 bases, with 12 bases separating them. This CDR3 region has 14 residues.

This chain uses TRBV7-6 with TRBJ1-2; possible D gene TRBD1, 5 bases. The CDR3 runs 13 residues. Germline CDR1 and CDR2: SGHVS and FNYEAQ. Trimming cost V 2 bases and J 8 bases, with 12 bases left between them. CDR3: CASSLWQGNGYTF. The CDR3 DNA reads as TGTGCCAGCAGCTTATGGCAGGGAAACGGCTACACCTTC.

This clonotype was counted many times. The chain recombines TRBV18 with TRBJ2-1, with 7 positions matching TRBD2. This CDR3 comprises 15 residues. The germline gives CDR1 KGHSH, CDR2 LQKENI. V lost 3 bases to trimming and J lost 7 bases; unmatched junction nucleotides: 9. The CDR3 sequence is CASSPSITSANEQFF. Here the CDR3 DNA reads TGTGCCAGCTCACCTAGTATCACTAGCGCTAATGAGCAGTTCTTC.

The table lists this clonotype with many counts. The V and J genes are TRBV4-3 and TRBJ1-2, with 7 positions matching TRBD1. The V and J ends lost 2 bases and 9 bases, in that order; junction bases with no gene match: 9. CDR1 and CDR2 from the germline V gene are LGHNA and YSLEER. The CDR3 has 14 amino acids. CDR3 protein: CASSQRATGASYTF. For the CDR3, the DNA is TGCGCCAGCAGCCAAAGGGCCACAGGGGCGAGCTACACCTTC.

At least ten counts were recorded for this clonotype. This chain uses TRBV6-1 with TRBJ1-5; weak D call: TRBD1 (5 bases). Trimming pared 7 bases from V and 4 bases from J, leaving 11 bases between. This CDR3 is built from 13 residues. Per the germline V gene, CDR1 is MNHNS and CDR2 is SASEGT. In DNA, the CDR3 is TGTGCCAGCACGGGGGTGCGGAATCAGCCCCAGCATTTT. This gives the protein CASTGVRNQPQHF.

This clonotype was seen many times. This chain uses TRBV28 with TRBJ2-3, with TRBD2 matching 10 bases. Per the germline V gene, CDR1 is MDHEN and CDR2 is SYDVKM. This CDR3 has 17 amino acids. J was trimmed by 7 bases and V by 4 bases; bases with no gene match: 14. The CDR3 nucleotides are TGTGCCAGCAGTTCCCCTGGACTAGCGGAAGGGCCTTATACGCAGTATTTT. This codes for CASSSPGLAEGPYTQYF. The variable domain in full, completed from reference TRBV28 and TRBJ2-3, reads DVKVTQSSRYLVKRTGEKVFLECVQDMDHENMFWYRQDPGLGLRLIYFSYDVKMKEKGDIPEGYSVSREKKERFSLILESASTNQTSMYLCASSSPGLAEGPYTQYFGPGTRLTVL.

This clonotype was found many times. This sequence joins TRBV10-3 and TRBJ2-7, with D possibly being TRBD1 or TRBD2 (5 bases each). V lost 3 bases and J lost 2, with 11 bases in between. CDR1 and CDR2 from the germline V gene are ENHRY and SYGVKD. The CDR3 length is 14 residues. The CDR3 DNA reads TGTGCCATCAGTGAAATGAGGGGTACCTACGAGCAGTACTTC. Amino acids: CAISEMRGTYEQYF.

The table lists this clonotype with many counts. The rearrangement links TRBV4-1 to TRBJ1-3; 8 bases agree with TRBD1. CDR1 and CDR2 from the germline V gene are MGHRA and YSYEKL. There are 17 residues in the CDR3. V shed 0 bases and J 1 base; nucleotides not matched to a gene: 5. CDR3 loop: CASSQDPQGASGNTIYF. DNA for the CDR3: TGCGCCAGCAGCCAAGATCCCCAGGGGGCTTCTGGAAACACCATATATTTT.

A remark on this clonotype: One end of the junction varies from germline; a read error may be responsible. The chain is built from TRBV7-8 and TRBJ2-5; no reliable D call. The CDR3 consists of 12 residues. CDR1 is SGHVS, CDR2 FQNEAQ, per germline. The chain's CDR3 is CASSSDQETRYF. The CDR3 nucleotides are TGTGCCAGCAGCTCCGACCAAGAGACCCGGTACTTC.

This clonotype was seen ten or more times. The gene calls are TRBV5-6 and TRBJ1-2; possibly TRBD1 for D (6 bases). V was trimmed by 2 bases and J by 5 bases, leaving 19 bases between them. The CDR3 consists of 16 residues. The V gene's germline CDR1 is SGHDT and CDR2 YYEEEE. CDR3 in DNA: TGTGCCAGCAGCTTATTAGGGACAAGCCAGAATTATGGCTACACCTTC. This translates into CASSLLGTSQNYGYTF.

This clonotype occurred many times. The chain couples TRBV3-1 to TRBJ2-5, with 11 bases that match TRBD2. The CDR3 runs 16 residues. Unmatched junction bases numbered 9, after V lost 5 bases and J lost 4 bases. The V gene's germline CDR1 is LGHDT and CDR2 YNNKEL (reference sequence). CDR3 coding DNA: TGTGCCAGCAGCTCCCATAGCGGGGGGGCCGCAGAGACCCAGTACTTC. As protein: CASSSHSGGAAETQYF.

This clonotype was counted many times. This chain uses TRBV5-1 with TRBJ2-1; 8 bases are a match to TRBD2. The CDR3 extends over 14 amino acids. The V gene's germline CDR1 is SGHRS and CDR2 YFSETQ. J was trimmed by 5 bases and V by 1 base; bases with no gene match: 2. The CDR3, as DNA: TGCGCCAGCAGCTTGTTTAGCGGGGACAATGAGCAGTTCTTC. It encodes CASSLFSGDNEQFF.